The rows below give T cell receptor beta chains drawn from one sample of a study of blood T cell repertoires in COVID-19. Generated by immunoSEQ multiplex PCR, the TCRdb table keeps only in-frame clones and is missing some. The sample contains roughly 100,000 clones, almost 95% of which appear only once. Sequencing was done on a sample of peripheral blood. These receptors originate from a man in his forties or fifties with active COVID-19. Each CDR3 is given with its conserved first and last residue. The order of the fields is J gene, clone size, V gene, D gene, CDR3 length, CDR3 DNA, CDR3 protein. A D gene is named only where the DNA matches it firmly. The size entry is marked missing in some rows and otherwise reads once, few, many or a size class.

J: TRBJ2-1; size: NA; V: TRBV19; D: TRBD2; length: 14; DNA: TGTGCCAGTAGTCCGACTAGCGGCCCCAATGAGCAGTTCTTC; CDR3: CASSPTSGPNEQFF
J: TRBJ1-1; size: NA; V: TRBV19; D: TRBD1; length: 16; DNA: TGTGCCAGTAGTCTCCTGGGACAGGGACCCAACACTGAAGCTTTCTTT; CDR3: CASSLLGQGPNTEAFF
J: TRBJ2-1; size: once; V: TRBV6-4; D: NA; length: 15; DNA: TGTGCCAGCAGTGAGCAGGAGGGCTCCTACAATGAGCAGTTCTTC; CDR3: CASSEQEGSYNEQFF
J: TRBJ2-2; size: NA; V: TRBV13; D: TRBD2; length: 16; DNA: TGTGCCAGCAGCTCGGGACTAGCCGCGAACACCGGGGAGCTGTTTTTT; CDR3: CASSSGLAANTGELFF
J: TRBJ2-1; size: once; V: TRBV7-8; D: TRBD2; length: 18; DNA: TGTGCCAGCAGCCTAGGGACAACGACTAGCGGGAGGTACAATGAGCAGTTCTTC; CDR3: CASSLGTTTSGRYNEQFF
J: TRBJ1-4; size: NA; V: TRBV10-3; D: NA; length: 13; DNA: TGTGCCATCAGTGAAGATAGTAGCGAAAAACTGTTTTTT; CDR3: CAISEDSSEKLFF
J: TRBJ1-2; size: NA; V: TRBV28; D: TRBD1; length: 14; DNA: TGTGCCAGCAGCTCGGGACAGCGCATCTATGGCTACACCTTC; CDR3: CASSSGQRIYGYTF
J: TRBJ1-5; size: few; V: TRBV28; D: TRBD1; length: 15; DNA: TGTGCCAGCAGTTCCCGGGACAGGGGGCAACAGCCCCAGCATTTT; CDR3: CASSSRDRGQQPQHF
J: TRBJ1-4; size: NA; V: TRBV6-1; D: NA; length: 16; DNA: TGTGCCAGCAGTGAAGCGGCGGGGCAGGGAAACGAAAAACTGTTTTTT; CDR3: CASSEAAGQGNEKLFF
J: TRBJ2-3; size: NA; V: TRBV28; D: TRBD1; length: 18; DNA: TGTGCCAGCAGTTTCCGGGACAGGCGTCTCCGGTCACAGATACGGGAGTATTTT; CDR3: CASSFRDRRLRSQIREYF
J: TRBJ1-2; size: NA; V: TRBV18; D: NA; length: 16; DNA: TGTGCCAGCTCACCGGCCGTCGAGGTACTATCGCATGGCTACACCTTC; CDR3: CASSPAVEVLSHGYTF
J: TRBJ2-1; size: NA; V: TRBV2; D: NA; length: 11; DNA: TGTGCCAGCTCCGAGTACAATGAGCAGTTCTTC; CDR3: CASSEYNEQFF
J: TRBJ2-7; size: NA; V: TRBV11-2; D: TRBD1; length: 18; DNA: TGTGCCAGCAGCAACCGGGACAGGCCATATAGCGGACACTACGAGCAGTACTTC; CDR3: CASSNRDRPYSGHYEQYF
J: TRBJ1-5; size: few; V: TRBV19; D: NA; length: 12; DNA: TGTGCCAGTAGCATCGGGGTAAAGCCCCAGCATTTT; CDR3: CASSIGVKPQHF
J: TRBJ2-1; size: NA; V: TRBV3-1/TRBV3-2; D: NA; length: 18; DNA: TGTGCCAGCAGCCGAGGTAAGGTTCTGGGTCCGGTATCGAATGAGCAGTTCTTC; CDR3: CASSRGKVLGPVSNEQFF
J: TRBJ1-4; size: NA; V: TRBV28; D: NA; length: 16; DNA: TGTGCCAGCAGTTATGTGACAGGCCGGGTGGGGGAAAAACTGTTTTTT; CDR3: CASSYVTGRVGEKLFF
J: TRBJ2-7; size: NA; V: TRBV5-6; D: TRBD2; length: 15; DNA: TGTGCCAGCAGCGGGGGGGATTACAGCTCCTACGAGCAGTACTTC; CDR3: CASSGGDYSSYEQYF
J: TRBJ2-7; size: NA; V: TRBV4-1; D: NA; length: 14; DNA: TGCGCCAGCAGCCAAGAGGAGGGTTCCTACGAGCAGTACTTC; CDR3: CASSQEEGSYEQYF
J: TRBJ1-5; size: NA; V: TRBV19; D: TRBD1; length: 15; DNA: TGTGCCAGTAGTATATCCGAAGGGGGCAGTCAGCCCCAGCATTTT; CDR3: CASSISEGGSQPQHF
J: TRBJ1-5; size: once; V: TRBV14; D: NA; length: 12; DNA: TGTGCCAGCAGCCTGTTAAATCAGCCCCAGCATTTT; CDR3: CASSLLNQPQHF
J: TRBJ1-4; size: NA; V: TRBV30; D: TRBD1; length: 15; DNA: TGTGCCTGGAGGAATACCGGGACAGGGAATGAAAAACTGTTTTTT; CDR3: CAWRNTGTGNEKLFF
J: TRBJ1-6; size: once; V: TRBV28; D: NA; length: 15; DNA: TGTGCCAGCAGTGCCTCTGCTGGACAAGGTTCACCCCTCCACTTT; CDR3: CASSASAGQGSPLHF
J: TRBJ2-7; size: NA; V: TRBV10-2; D: NA; length: 12; DNA: TGCGCCAGCAGTGACCCTAGCGACGAGCAGTACTTC; CDR3: CASSDPSDEQYF
J: TRBJ2-7; size: NA; V: TRBV3-1/TRBV3-2; D: NA; length: 16; DNA: TGTGCCAGCAGCCAAGGGGGAGGGGGAATTTCCTACGAGCAGTACTTC; CDR3: CASSQGGGGISYEQYF